A selection of T cell receptor beta chains follows, all from one sample in a study of blood T cells in healthy people across ages. TCRdb reanalysed the 5' RACE reads using MiXCR and keeps one entry per CDR3 protein. The data hold around 1,000,000 distinct CDR3 sequences, with more than 30% observed a single time. Source material: blood. All receptors derive from a man between 18 and 35 years old in good health. Both conserved end residues are part of each CDR3. A D gene is named only where the DNA matches it firmly. Rows give clone size only sometimes, using once, few, many, or a class for an expanded clone.

clone_size	v_call	j_call	d_call	cdr3_aa	cdr3_nt
few	TRBV28	TRBJ2-1	.	CASSWTPVKVVNEQFF	TGTGCCAGCAGTTGGACCCCTGTCAAAGTGGTCAATGAGCAGTTCTTC
few	TRBV7-9	TRBJ1-4	.	CASSRDGEKLFF	TGTGCCAGCAGCAGGGACGGTGAAAAACTGTTTTTT
.	TRBV6-6	TRBJ1-5	.	CASTLGGVDNQPQHF	TGTGCCAGCACTCTGGGAGGGGTGGACAATCAGCCCCAGCATTTT
.	TRBV20-1	TRBJ1-2	.	CSAMYGYTF	TGCAGTGCGATGTATGGCTACACCTTC
.	TRBV7-2	TRBJ1-5	TRBD1	CASSLGPTGDVQPQHF	TGTGCCAGCAGCTTAGGGCCTACAGGGGATGTTCAGCCCCAGCATTTT
.	TRBV12-5	TRBJ2-7	TRBD2	CASGFSGGSYEQYF	TGTGCTAGTGGTTTCTCCGGGGGGTCGTACGAGCAGTACTTC
.	TRBV20-1	TRBJ2-5	TRBD2	CSASGTSLETQYF	TGCAGTGCCAGCGGGACTAGCTTGGAGACCCAGTACTTC
few	TRBV7-9	TRBJ1-2	.	CASSSENRPRYSNYGYTF	TGTGCCAGCAGCTCCGAAAACAGGCCCCGCTATAGTAACTATGGCTACACCTTC
.	TRBV11-2	TRBJ2-7	TRBD1	CASSSADRGKSYEQYF	TGTGCCAGCAGCTCTGCGGACAGGGGGAAGTCCTACGAGCAGTACTTC
.	TRBV20-1	TRBJ2-1	TRBD2	CSATPPGGGVYEQFF	TGCAGTGCCACCCCCCCAGGCGGGGGTGTATATGAGCAGTTCTTC
.	TRBV12-3/TRBV12-4	TRBJ2-2	.	CASSSGFGELFF	TGTGCCAGCAGTTCAGGGTTCGGGGAGCTGTTTTTT